This T cell receptor beta chain was retrieved from a study of PD-L1 blockade in urothelial cancer. Study details: The patients' atezolizumab therapy, 1,200 mg intravenously every 3 weeks, started in the mid-2010s.

Assay used: immunoSEQ multiplex PCR; TCRdb lists only in-frame clones, some missing. Seen here are about 70,000 clones, around four fifths observed once, and the top ten hold 4% to 6%. Each patient presented with locally advanced or metastatic urothelial carcinoma. The material sequenced was PBMCs, taken around atezolizumab (anti-PD-L1) treatment. This sequence was found in a man in his sixties or seventies with urothelial cancer.

The CDR3 DNA is TGTGCCAGCAGTGAGGTGGCAGGGTTTAATGAAAAACTGTTTTTT. Protein sequence: CASSEVAGFNEKLFF. J is TRBJ1-4 and V is TRBV6-1; TRBD1 might be the D (5 bases). Germline loops: CDR1 MNHNS, CDR2 SASEGT. The CDR3 covers 15 residues. The germline V and J ends were trimmed by 3 bases and 4 bases, with 12 bases remaining between them.